The 18 T cell receptor beta chains below come from one sample, sequenced in a study of blood T cells in healthy people across ages. Then a second PCR, running roughly 7 to 11 cycles, was carried out with a sample-barcoded 5' primer and a J-beta primer mix. TCRdb re-derived calls from the 5' RACE reads in MiXCR, one entry per CDR3 protein. The profile covers 1.5 million to 2 million distinct CDR3 sequences, with 25% to 30% appearing a single time and 7% to 9% taken by the ten largest. Source material: blood. The receptors originated from a woman aged 25-40 years in good health.

To note about this clonotype: It may be a read error: a sequence one base away is much more abundant. This rearrangement joins TRBV6-1 to TRBJ2-5, with D tentatively TRBD1 (5 bases). The DNA end favors TRBJ2-7, so the J call may be wrong. The CDR3 length is 13 residues. CDR1 and CDR2 (germline): MNHNS, SASEGT. The CDR3 DNA is TGTGCCAGCAGGGAGACAGACCACTACGAGCAGTACTTC. This gives the protein CASRETDHYEQYF.

As regards this clonotype: This may be a read error, as it is one base from a much larger clone. The chain recombines TRBV20-1 with TRBJ2-1; D remains ambiguous. The better agreement between TRBJ2-7 and the DNA end casts doubt on the J call. This CDR3 has 14 amino acids. Germline V lookup: CDR1 DFQATT, CDR2 SNEGSKA (reference sequence). The DNA of the CDR3 is TGCAGTGCTAGCCGACTCCGAACTTACAATGAGCAGTACTTC. Protein: CSASRLRTYNEQYF.

Concerning this clonotype itself: A clone one base away is much larger, so this may be a read error. This rearrangement joins TRBV29-1 to TRBJ2-7, with no clear D. The germline CDR1 and CDR2 sequences are SQVTM and ANQGSEA. The CDR3 loop spans 13 amino acids. Trimming took off 1 base at V and 4 bases at J, with 11 bases between the two ends. This CDR3 reads CSVEGVLRYEQYF. CDR3 in DNA: TGCAGCGTTGAAGGGGTCCTACGTTACGAGCAGTACTTC.

This clonotype was observed a few times. In nucleotides, the CDR3 is TGTGCCAGCAGCTTAGACGGTCAGCTACCAAACAATGAGCAGTTCTTC. Its translation: CASSLDGQLPNNEQFF. The chain combines TRBV11-3 with TRBJ2-1; D is uncertain. There are 16 residues in the CDR3. The germline CDR1 and CDR2 sequences are SGHNT and YENEEA. V shed 0 bases and J shed 5 bases, with 14 bases lying between them.

This clonotype has only a few counts. The rearrangement links TRBV3-1 to TRBJ2-7; the D gene is possibly TRBD1 (6 bases). CDR3 length: 15 residues. With 4 bases removed from V and 4 bases from J, the gap between germline ends came to 17 bases. Per the germline V gene, CDR1 is LGHDT and CDR2 is YNNKEL (reference sequence). CDR3 loop: CASSLGAGEQYEQYF. DNA for the CDR3: TGTGCCAGCAGCCTAGGGGCAGGGGAACAATACGAGCAGTACTTC.

This clonotype came up a few times. The V and J genes are TRBV29-1 and TRBJ2-1, with TRBD1 matching over 7 bases. This CDR3 is built from 16 residues. Germline V gene data show CDR1 as SQVTM and CDR2 as ANQGSEA. V was pared by 3 bases and J by 0 bases, with 8 bases of the junction left unmatched. CDR3: CSVDLTGASSYNEQFF. Here the CDR3 DNA reads TGCAGCGTTGACCTAACAGGGGCGAGCTCCTACAATGAGCAGTTCTTC.

This clonotype was recorded a few times. The gene calls are TRBV20-1 and TRBJ1-4; D uncertain. This CDR3 is 11 amino acids long. Trimming took off 6 bases at V and 7 bases at J, with 9 bases between the two ends. From germline, CDR1 is DFQATT and CDR2 SNEGSKA (reference sequence). DNA for the CDR3: TGCAGTGCGATCTGGGTTGAAAAACTGTTTTTT. This codes for CSAIWVEKLFF.

The sample holds a few counts of this clonotype. The chain uses TRBV4-2 and TRBJ1-1; possible D gene TRBD1, 5 bases. V lost 0 bases and J lost 4, with 9 bases in between. The CDR3 consists of 14 residues. Germline V gives CDR1 LGHNA, CDR2 YNFKEQ. The CDR3 bases are TGTGCCAGCAGCCAAGAAGAAAGGGGCACTGAAGCTTTCTTT. Its protein product is CASSQEERGTEAFF.

This clonotype has ten or more counts. CDR3 sequence (DNA): TGCAGTGCGGGCGGGAGGGGGCCCCAAGAGACCCAGTACTTC. Translating it yields CSAGGRGPQETQYF. The chain carries TRBV20-1 and TRBJ2-5; 9 positions agree with TRBD2. Germline-derived CDR1 and CDR2 are DFQATT and SNEGSKA (reference sequence). The junction had 6 bases not matched to a gene; V was cut back by 6 bases and J by 1 base. This CDR3 is 14 amino acids long.

The chain uses TRBV5-1 and TRBJ1-2; TRBD1 matches at 8 bases. Germline V gives CDR1 SGHRS, CDR2 YFSETQ. The length of the CDR3 is 14 residues. The V and J ends lost 5 bases and 8 bases, in that order; junction bases with no gene match: 11. CDR3 loop: CASRPLQGVKGYTF. CDR3 bases: TGCGCCAGCAGGCCCCTACAGGGGGTAAAGGGCTACACCTTC. Variable domain in full (rest from reference TRBV5-1 and TRBJ1-2): KAGVTQTPRYLIKTRGQQVTLSCSPISGHRSVSWYQQTPGQGLQFLFEYFSETQRNKGNFPGRFSGRQFSNSRSEMNVSTLELGDSALYLCASRPLQGVKGYTFGSGTRLTVV.

The chain combines TRBV20-1 with TRBJ2-7; D is unclear. This CDR3 is 17 amino acids long. V gave up 6 bases and J gave up 2 bases, with 26 bases separating them. CDR1 DFQATT and CDR2 SNEGSKA come from the germline V gene (reference sequence). CDR3 coding DNA: TGCAGTGCCAAATCAAAAGGCGGCAAAGGGAAACCCTACGAGCAGTACTTC. This gives the protein CSAKSKGGKGKPYEQYF.

The gene calls are TRBV6-1 and TRBJ2-3, with 13 bases fitting TRBD2. The V segment lost 6 bases and the J segment 5 bases; nucleotides outside the gene matches: 8. Germline V gene data show CDR1 as MNHNS and CDR2 as SASEGT. The CDR3 contains 16 residues. The DNA for the CDR3 is TGTGCCAGCAGAGCGGGACTAGCGGGGTACATAGATACGCAGTATTTT. Translated: CASRAGLAGYIDTQYF.

The sample holds a few counts of this clonotype. This chain links TRBV29-1 with TRBJ2-5, with D perhaps matching TRBD2 (7 bases). V was trimmed by 3 bases and J by 7 bases, leaving 18 bases between them. CDR1 is SQVTM and CDR2 is ANQGSEA in the germline V gene. CDR3 length equals 14 residues. The CDR3 spells CSVEEFAGEGTQYF. As DNA, the CDR3 is TGCAGCGTTGAGGAGTTCGCAGGGGAGGGGACCCAGTACTTC.

This clonotype has a handful of counts. V usage is TRBV5-1 and J usage is TRBJ2-5, with a weak D call TRBD2 (6 bases). The CDR3 has 15 amino acids. CDR1 is SGHRS, CDR2 YFSETQ, per germline. Trimming took 3 bases from V and 1 from J, leaving 13 bases between them. CDR3 sequence (DNA): TGCGCCAGCAGCTGGCAGGAGGGACCCCAAGAGACCCAGTACTTC. Translating it yields CASSWQEGPQETQYF. Full variable domain (rest looked up from reference TRBV5-1 and TRBJ2-5): KAGVTQTPRYLIKTRGQQVTLSCSPISGHRSVSWYQQTPGQGLQFLFEYFSETQRNKGNFPGRFSGRQFSNSRSEMNVSTLELGDSALYLCASSWQEGPQETQYFGPGTRLLVL.

Many counts were recorded for this clonotype. The chain recombines TRBV5-1 with TRBJ2-3; TRBD1 agrees at 7 bases. V dropped 0 bases and J dropped 5; count of bases not matched to a gene: 6. The CDR3 is made up of 15 amino acids. CDR1 is SGHRS, CDR2 YFSETQ, per germline. Written as DNA, the CDR3 is TGCGCCAGCAGCTTGGGAGGGGGCTACGTAGATACGCAGTATTTT. Translated, it gives CASSLGGGYVDTQYF.

In this sample, this clonotype turned up many times. The chain recombines TRBV7-2 with TRBJ1-2; TRBD1 matches at 7 bases. With 4 bases clipped from V and 7 bases from J, the junction kept 3 bases outside the gene matches. This CDR3 region has 12 residues. Per the germline V gene, CDR1 is SGHTA and CDR2 is FQGNSA. CDR3 residues: CASSSHRGGYTF. In nucleotides, the CDR3 is TGTGCCAGCAGCTCCCACAGGGGTGGCTACACCTTC. The full variable domain, in which reference TRBV7-2 and TRBJ1-2 provide the parts outside the CDR3, is GAGVSQSPSNKVTEKGKDVELRCDPISGHTALYWYRQSLGQGLEFLIYFQGNSAPDKSGLPSDRFSAERTGGSVSTLTIQRTQQEDSAVYLCASSSHRGGYTFGSGTRLTVV.

The chain is built from TRBV5-5 and TRBJ2-2; D gene ambiguous. The CDR3 contains 13 residues. Trimming left V 5 bases short and J 7 bases short, with 12 bases between. In germline, CDR1 is SGHKS, CDR2 YYEKEE (reference sequence). CDR3 region: CASSPTLRGELFF. For the CDR3, the DNA is TGTGCCAGCAGTCCCACTCTACGCGGGGAGCTGTTTTTT.

At least ten counts were recorded for this clonotype. The V call is TRBV27, the J call TRBJ2-7; D is unclear. CDR3 length equals 15 residues. Per the germline V gene, CDR1 is MNHEY and CDR2 is SMNVEV (reference sequence). V was clipped by 6 bases and J by 4 bases, with 19 bases between them. The CDR3 region has the DNA TGTGCCAGCAGCCTCGATTTCGACTTGGGGTACGAGCAGTACTTC. It specifies CASSLDFDLGYEQYF.